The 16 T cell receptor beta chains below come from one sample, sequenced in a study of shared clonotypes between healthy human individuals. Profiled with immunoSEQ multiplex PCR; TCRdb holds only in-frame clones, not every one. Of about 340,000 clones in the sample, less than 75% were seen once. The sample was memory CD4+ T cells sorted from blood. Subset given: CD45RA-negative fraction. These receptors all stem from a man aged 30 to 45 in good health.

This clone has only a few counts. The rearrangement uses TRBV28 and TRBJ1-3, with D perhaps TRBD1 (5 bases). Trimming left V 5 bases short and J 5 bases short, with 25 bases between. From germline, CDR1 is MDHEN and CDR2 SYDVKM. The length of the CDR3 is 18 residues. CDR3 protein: CASSNSPQTEKIRNTIYF. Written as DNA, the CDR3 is TGTGCCAGCAGTAACTCGCCTCAGACAGAGAAGATCAGAAACACCATATATTTT.

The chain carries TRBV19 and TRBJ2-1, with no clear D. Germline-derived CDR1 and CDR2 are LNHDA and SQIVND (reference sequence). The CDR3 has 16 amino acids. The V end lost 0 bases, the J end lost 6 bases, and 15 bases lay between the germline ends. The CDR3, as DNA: TGTGCCAGTAGTATAGATCTTAGGTATTCTGGCAATGAGCAGTTCTTC. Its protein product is CASSIDLRYSGNEQFF.

The CDR3, as DNA: TGCGCCAGCAGCTTACTTGGGCTTGGGGGCGCGAACACTGAAGCTTTCTTT. Amino acid sequence: CASSLLGLGGANTEAFF. J is TRBJ1-1 and V is TRBV5-1, with D maybe TRBD1 (6 bases). Per germline, CDR1 SGHRS and CDR2 YFSETQ. The CDR3 is made up of 17 amino acids. V gave up 2 bases and J gave up 1 base, with 18 bases separating them.

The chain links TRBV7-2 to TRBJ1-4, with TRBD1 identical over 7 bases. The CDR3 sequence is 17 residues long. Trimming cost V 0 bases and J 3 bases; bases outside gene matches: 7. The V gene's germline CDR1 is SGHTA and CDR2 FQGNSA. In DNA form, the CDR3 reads TGTGCCAGCAGCTTAGCGGGGAGGACAGGTCCTAATGAAAAACTGTTTTTT. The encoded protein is CASSLAGRTGPNEKLFF. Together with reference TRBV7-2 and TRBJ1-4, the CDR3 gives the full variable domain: GAGVSQSPSNKVTEKGKDVELRCDPISGHTALYWYRQSLGQGLEFLIYFQGNSAPDKSGLPSDRFSAERTGGSVSTLTIQRTQQEDSAVYLCASSLAGRTGPNEKLFFGSGTQLSVL.

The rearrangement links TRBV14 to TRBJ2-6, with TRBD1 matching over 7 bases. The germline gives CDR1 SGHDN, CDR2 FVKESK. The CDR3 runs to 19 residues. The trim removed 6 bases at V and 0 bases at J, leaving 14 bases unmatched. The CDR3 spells CASRATSGTAYSGANVLTF. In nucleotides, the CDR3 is TGTGCCAGCAGGGCAACCTCCGGGACAGCTTACTCTGGGGCCAACGTCCTGACTTTC.

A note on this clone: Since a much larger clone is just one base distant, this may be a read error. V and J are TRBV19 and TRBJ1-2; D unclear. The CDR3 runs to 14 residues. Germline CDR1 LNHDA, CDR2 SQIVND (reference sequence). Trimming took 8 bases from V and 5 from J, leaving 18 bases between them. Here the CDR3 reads CASGGQSLEYGYTF. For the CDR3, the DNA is TGTGCCAGTGGTGGGCAGTCTCTCGAATATGGCTACACCTTC.

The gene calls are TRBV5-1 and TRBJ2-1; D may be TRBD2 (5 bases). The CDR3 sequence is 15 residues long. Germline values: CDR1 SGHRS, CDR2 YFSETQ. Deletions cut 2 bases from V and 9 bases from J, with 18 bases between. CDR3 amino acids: CASSFNGRAGSEQFF. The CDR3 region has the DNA TGCGCCAGCAGCTTCAATGGGCGGGCGGGTAGTGAGCAGTTCTTC.

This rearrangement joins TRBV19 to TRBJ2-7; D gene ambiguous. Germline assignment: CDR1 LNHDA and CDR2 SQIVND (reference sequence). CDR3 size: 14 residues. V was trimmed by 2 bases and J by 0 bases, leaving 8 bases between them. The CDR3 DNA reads TGTGCCAGTAGTATAAGATCGAGCTCCTACGAGCAGTACTTC. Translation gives CASSIRSSSYEQYF.

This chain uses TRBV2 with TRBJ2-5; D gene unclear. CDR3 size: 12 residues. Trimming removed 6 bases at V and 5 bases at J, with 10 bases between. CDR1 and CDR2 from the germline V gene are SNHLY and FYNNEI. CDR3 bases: TGTGCCAGCAGCCCTAGTGGGGAGACCCAGTACTTC. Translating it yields CASSPSGETQYF.

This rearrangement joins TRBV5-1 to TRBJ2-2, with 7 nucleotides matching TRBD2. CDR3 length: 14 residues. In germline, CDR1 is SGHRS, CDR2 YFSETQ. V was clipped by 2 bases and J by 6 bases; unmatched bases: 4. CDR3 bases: TGCGCCAGCAGCTTAGAACTAGCGTCCGGGGAGCTGTTTTTT. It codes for CASSLELASGELFF.

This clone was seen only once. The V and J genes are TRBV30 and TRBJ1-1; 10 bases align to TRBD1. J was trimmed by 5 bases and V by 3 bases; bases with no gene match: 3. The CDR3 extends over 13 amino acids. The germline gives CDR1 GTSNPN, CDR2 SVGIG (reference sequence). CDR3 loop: CAWRGQGMTEAFF. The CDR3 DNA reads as TGTGCCTGGAGGGGACAGGGGATGACTGAAGCTTTCTTT.

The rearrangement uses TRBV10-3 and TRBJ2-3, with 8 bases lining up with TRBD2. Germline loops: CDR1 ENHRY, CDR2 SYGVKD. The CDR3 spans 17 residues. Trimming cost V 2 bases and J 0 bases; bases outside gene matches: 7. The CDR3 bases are TGTGCCATCAGTGAGCCGAAAAGCGGGAGTAGCACAGATACGCAGTATTTT. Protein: CAISEPKSGSSTDTQYF.

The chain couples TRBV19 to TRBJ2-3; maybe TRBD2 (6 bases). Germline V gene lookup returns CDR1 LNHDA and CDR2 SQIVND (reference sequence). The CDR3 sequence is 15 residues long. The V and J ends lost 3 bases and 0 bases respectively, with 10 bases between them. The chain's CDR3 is CASSIRAGSTDTQYF. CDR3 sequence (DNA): TGTGCCAGTAGTATTCGGGCGGGAAGCACAGATACGCAGTATTTT.

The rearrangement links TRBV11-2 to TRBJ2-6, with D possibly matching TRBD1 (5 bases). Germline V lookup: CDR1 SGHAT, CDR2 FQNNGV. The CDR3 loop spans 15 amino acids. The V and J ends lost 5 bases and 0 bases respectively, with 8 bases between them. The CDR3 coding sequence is TGTGCCAGCAGCACCAGGGCCTCTGGGGCCAACGTCCTGACTTTC. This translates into CASSTRASGANVLTF.

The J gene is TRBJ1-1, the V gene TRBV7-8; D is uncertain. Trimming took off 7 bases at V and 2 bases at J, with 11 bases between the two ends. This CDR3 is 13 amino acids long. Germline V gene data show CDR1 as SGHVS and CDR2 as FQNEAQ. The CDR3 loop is CASTQLLNTEAFF. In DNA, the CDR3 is TGTGCCAGCACCCAGCTCTTAAACACTGAAGCTTTCTTT.

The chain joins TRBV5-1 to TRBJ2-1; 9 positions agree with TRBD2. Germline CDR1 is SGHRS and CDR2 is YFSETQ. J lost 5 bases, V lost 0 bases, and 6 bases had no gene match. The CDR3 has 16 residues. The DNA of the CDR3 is TGCGCCAGCAGCTTGGTAAAGGCGGGAGGGAACAATGAGCAGTTCTTC. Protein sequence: CASSLVKAGGNNEQFF.